One and the same sample provided the 12 T cell receptor beta chains below, sequenced in a study of CD8 T cells in ankylosing spondylitis. Study results and caveats: One TCR beta motif, made up of seven to nine highly homologous variants, appeared characteristic of ankylosing spondylitis blood.

TCRdb processed the 5' RACE reads anew with MiXCR; each CDR3 protein has one entry. The sample has fewer than 400,000 distinct CDR3 sequences; less than 10% are singletons. These receptors' antigens are unknown. Sequencing was performed on blood, either unsorted or a sorted T cell fraction (not recorded which). The origin of the receptors is a male donor with ankylosing spondylitis.

In this sample, this clonotype turned up a few times. Here the CDR3 reads CASSVTEREIGTGELFF. The CDR3 nucleotides are TGTGCCAGCAGCGTAACGGAGCGGGAGATCGGCACCGGGGAGCTGTTTTTT. The V call is TRBV9, the J call TRBJ2-2; 8 nucleotides match TRBD2. With V trimmed by 1 base and J by 4 bases, 9 bases remained unmatched. The CDR3 is 17 amino acids. Germline assignment: CDR1 SGDLS and CDR2 YYNGEE.

The CDR3 reads CASSPRERGYNEQFF. The CDR3 DNA follows: TGTGCCAGCTCACCACGAGAGCGGGGATACAATGAGCAGTTCTTC. The rearrangement links TRBV18 to TRBJ2-1; 7 bases are a match to TRBD2. V lost 1 base and J lost 4; bases outside the gene matches: 4. The length of the CDR3 is 15 residues. In germline, CDR1 is KGHSH, CDR2 LQKENI.

This clonotype came up a few times. The chain couples TRBV5-1 to TRBJ1-6, with a possible D match to TRBD1 (6 bases). The CDR3 spans 15 residues. Per the germline V gene, CDR1 is SGHRS and CDR2 is YFSETQ. V dropped 0 bases and J dropped 5 bases, with 9 bases sitting between them. The DNA for the CDR3 is TGCGCCAGCAGCTTGGGCTACAGGGATAATTCACCCCTCCACTTT. As protein: CASSLGYRDNSPLHF.

This clonotype was observed many times. This chain connects TRBV20-1 to TRBJ2-5, with 7 bases matching TRBD2. The V segment lost 6 bases and the J segment 9 bases; nucleotides outside the gene matches: 16. The CDR3 totals 14 residues. CDR1 and CDR2 from the germline V gene are DFQATT and SNEGSKA (reference sequence). Here the CDR3 reads CSANRVAGSRAQYF. The CDR3 coding sequence is TGCAGTGCAAATAGGGTAGCGGGTTCAAGGGCCCAGTACTTC.

This chain joins TRBV19 and TRBJ1-5; 9 bases fit TRBD1. Germline assignment: CDR1 LNHDA and CDR2 SQIVND (reference sequence). The CDR3 has 14 residues. Germline trimming cut 6 bases from V and 6 bases from J; bases unmatched to any gene: 6. CDR3 region: CASSRTGARQPQHF. The CDR3 DNA reads as TGTGCCAGTAGCCGGACAGGGGCCCGTCAGCCCCAGCATTTT.

This clonotype was detected ten times or more. The rearrangement links TRBV4-2 to TRBJ2-7; D could derive from TRBD1 or TRBD2 (5 bases each). V gave up 1 base and J gave up 2 bases, with 12 bases separating them. CDR1 and CDR2 from the germline V gene are LGHNA and YNFKEQ. The CDR3 sequence is 15 residues long. The CDR3 loop reads CASSQVATDTYEQYF. The CDR3 DNA reads as TGTGCCAGCAGCCAAGTAGCGACAGATACCTACGAGCAGTACTTC.

This clonotype has ten or more counts. The gene calls are TRBV5-1 and TRBJ2-2, with D unclear. Germline V gene lookup returns CDR1 SGHRS and CDR2 YFSETQ. Trimming pared 4 bases from V and 5 bases from J, leaving 12 bases between. The CDR3 spans 14 residues. CDR3 sequence (DNA): TGCGCCAGCAGCGTGAGTAGTTTTACCGGGGAGCTGTTTTTT. Translation gives CASSVSSFTGELFF.

By share, this clonotype ranks as medium-sized. This CDR3 is CASSSGTGDEQFF. Written as DNA, the CDR3 is TGTGCCAGCAGCTCGGGGACAGGGGATGAGCAGTTCTTC. V and J are TRBV5-6 and TRBJ2-1; 10 bases line up with TRBD1. Germline-derived CDR1 and CDR2 are SGHDT and YYEEEE. J was trimmed by 8 bases and V by 3 bases; bases with no gene match: 2. The CDR3 extends over 13 amino acids. Filled out from reference TRBV5-6 and TRBJ2-1, the complete variable domain reads DAGVTQSPTHLIKTRGQQVTLRCSPKSGHDTVSWYQQALGQGPQFIFQYYEEEERQRGNFPDRFSGHQFPNYSSELNVNALLLGDSALYLCASSSGTGDEQFFGPGTRLTVL.

The V call is TRBV7-2, the J call TRBJ2-1; tentatively, D is TRBD2 (6 bases). Trimming took off 2 bases at V and 15 bases at J, with 17 bases between the two ends. The CDR3 is 13 residues long. Germline values: CDR1 SGHTA, CDR2 FQGNSA. As DNA, the CDR3 is TGTGCCAGCAGCTTACATAGGGACTCCCCCTGGTTCTTC. It specifies CASSLHRDSPWFF.

The gene calls are TRBV29-1 and TRBJ1-5; TRBD1 agrees at 8 bases. With V trimmed by 7 bases and J by 2 bases, 4 bases remained unmatched. The CDR3 loop spans 13 amino acids. Germline loops: CDR1 SQVTM, CDR2 ANQGSEA. The chain's CDR3 is CSASTGGNQPQHF. DNA for the CDR3: TGCAGCGCTTCGACAGGGGGCAATCAGCCCCAGCATTTT.

This chain links TRBV12-3 or TRBV12-4 with TRBJ1-1; no clear D gene. This CDR3 has 14 amino acids. The germline V and J ends were trimmed by 7 bases and 4 bases, with 16 bases remaining between them. DNA of the CDR3: TGTGCCAGCACCCATCTGGGAGGGAGCACTGAAGCTTTCTTT. Protein: CASTHLGGSTEAFF.

V usage is TRBV13 and J usage is TRBJ2-7, with D possibly being TRBD1 or TRBD2 (5 bases each). CDR1 and CDR2 from the germline V gene are PRHDT and FYEKMQ (reference sequence). This CDR3 is 15 amino acids long. Deletions cut 2 bases from V and 0 bases from J, with 11 bases between. CDR3 bases: TGTGCCAGCAGCTTATGGGGACGGAACTCCTACGAGCAGTACTTC. Protein: CASSLWGRNSYEQYF.